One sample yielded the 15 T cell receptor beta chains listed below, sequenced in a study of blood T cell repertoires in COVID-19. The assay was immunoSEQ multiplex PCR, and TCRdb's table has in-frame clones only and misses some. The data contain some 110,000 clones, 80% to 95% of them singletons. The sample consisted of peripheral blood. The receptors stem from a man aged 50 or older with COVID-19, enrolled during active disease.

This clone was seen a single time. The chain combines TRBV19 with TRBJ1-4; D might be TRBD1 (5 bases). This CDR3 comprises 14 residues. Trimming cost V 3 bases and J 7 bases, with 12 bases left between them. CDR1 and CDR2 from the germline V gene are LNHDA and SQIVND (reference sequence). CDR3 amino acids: CASSIAGMGEKLFF. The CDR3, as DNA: TGTGCCAGTAGTATCGCAGGGATGGGTGAAAAACTGTTTTTT. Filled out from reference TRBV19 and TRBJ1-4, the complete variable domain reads DGGITQSPKYLFRKEGQNVTLSCEQNLNHDAMYWYRQDPGQGLRLIYYSQIVNDFQKGDIAEGYSVSREKKESFPLTVTSAQKNPTAFYLCASSIAGMGEKLFFGSGTQLSVL.

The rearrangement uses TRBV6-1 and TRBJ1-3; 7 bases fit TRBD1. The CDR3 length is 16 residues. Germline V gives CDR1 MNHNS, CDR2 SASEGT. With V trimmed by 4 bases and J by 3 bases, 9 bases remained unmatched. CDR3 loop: CASSAQTGHLGNTIYF. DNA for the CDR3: TGTGCCAGCAGTGCCCAGACAGGGCATCTTGGAAACACCATATATTTT.

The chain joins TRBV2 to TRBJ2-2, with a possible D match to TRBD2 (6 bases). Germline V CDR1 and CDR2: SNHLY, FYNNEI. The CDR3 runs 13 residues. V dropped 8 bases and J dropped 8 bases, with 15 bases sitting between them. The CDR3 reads CASGGTGKGELFF. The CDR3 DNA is TGTGCCAGCGGCGGGACCGGCAAAGGGGAGCTGTTTTTT. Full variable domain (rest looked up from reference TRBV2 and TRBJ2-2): EPEVTQTPSHQVTQMGQEVILRCVPISNHLYFYWYRQILGQKVEFLVSFYNNEISEKSEIFDDQFSVERPDGSNFTLKIRSTKLEDSAMYFCASGGTGKGELFFGEGSRLTVL.

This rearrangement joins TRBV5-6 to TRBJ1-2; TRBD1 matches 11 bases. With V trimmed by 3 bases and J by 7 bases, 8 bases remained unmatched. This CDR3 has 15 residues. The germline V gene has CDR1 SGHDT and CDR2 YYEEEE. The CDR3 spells CASSWGTGGKTGYTF. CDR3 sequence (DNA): TGTGCCAGCAGCTGGGGGACAGGGGGAAAGACTGGCTACACCTTC.

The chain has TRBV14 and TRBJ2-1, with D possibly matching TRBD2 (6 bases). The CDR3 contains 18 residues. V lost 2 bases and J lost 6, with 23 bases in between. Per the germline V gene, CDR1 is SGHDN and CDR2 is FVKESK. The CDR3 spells CASSQLEGPGTLRNEQFF. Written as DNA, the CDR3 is TGTGCCAGCAGCCAATTGGAGGGACCGGGGACTCTACGCAATGAGCAGTTCTTC.

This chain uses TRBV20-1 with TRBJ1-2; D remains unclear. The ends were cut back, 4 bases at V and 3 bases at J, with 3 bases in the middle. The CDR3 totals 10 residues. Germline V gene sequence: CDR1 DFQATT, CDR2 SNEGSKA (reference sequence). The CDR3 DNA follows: TGCAGTGCTACAGACTATGGCTACACCTTC. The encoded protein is CSATDYGYTF.

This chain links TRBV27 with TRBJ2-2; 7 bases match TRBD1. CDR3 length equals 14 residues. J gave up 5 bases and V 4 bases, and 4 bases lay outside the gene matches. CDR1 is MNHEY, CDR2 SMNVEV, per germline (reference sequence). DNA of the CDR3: TGTGCCAGCAGTTCCAGGGGGTCTACCGGGGAGCTGTTTTTT. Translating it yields CASSSRGSTGELFF.

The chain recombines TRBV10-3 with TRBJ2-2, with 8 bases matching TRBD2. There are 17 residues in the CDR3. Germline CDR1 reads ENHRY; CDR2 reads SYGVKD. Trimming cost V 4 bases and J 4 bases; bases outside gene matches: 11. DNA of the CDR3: TGTGCCATCAGTGTATCGGGGGGGCAGGGAGTCACCGGGGAGCTGTTTTTT. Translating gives CAISVSGGQGVTGELFF.

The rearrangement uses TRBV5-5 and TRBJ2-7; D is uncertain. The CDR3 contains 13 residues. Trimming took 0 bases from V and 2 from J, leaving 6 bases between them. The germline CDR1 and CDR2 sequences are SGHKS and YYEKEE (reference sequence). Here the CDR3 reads CASSLDTPYEQYV. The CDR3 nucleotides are TGTGCCAGCAGCTTGGACACACCCTACGAGCAGTACGTC.

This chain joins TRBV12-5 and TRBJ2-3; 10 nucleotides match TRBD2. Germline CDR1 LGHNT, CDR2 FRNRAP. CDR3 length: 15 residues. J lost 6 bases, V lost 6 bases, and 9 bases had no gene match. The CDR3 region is CASGLGLAARDTQYF. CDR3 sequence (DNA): TGTGCTAGTGGCCTCGGACTAGCGGCCCGGGATACGCAGTATTTT.

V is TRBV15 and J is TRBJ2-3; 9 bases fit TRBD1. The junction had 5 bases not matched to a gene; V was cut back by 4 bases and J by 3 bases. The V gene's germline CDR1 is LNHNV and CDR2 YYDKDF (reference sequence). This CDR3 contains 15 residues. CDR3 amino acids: CATSTRGTGTDTQYF. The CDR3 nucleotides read TGTGCCACCAGCACACGGGGGACAGGGACAGATACGCAGTATTTT.

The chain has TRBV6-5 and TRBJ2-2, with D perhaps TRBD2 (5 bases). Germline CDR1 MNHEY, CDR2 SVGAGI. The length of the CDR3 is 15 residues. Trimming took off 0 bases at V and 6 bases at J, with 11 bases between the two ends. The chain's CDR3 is CASSYSGLAPGELFF. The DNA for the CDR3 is TGTGCCAGCAGTTACTCAGGGCTAGCTCCCGGGGAGCTGTTTTTT.

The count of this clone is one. The CDR3 reads CASTRDRTNYGYTF. CDR3 DNA sequence: TGTGCCAGTACCCGAGACAGGACCAACTATGGCTACACCTTC. The chain combines TRBV19 with TRBJ1-2, with a tentative D call TRBD1 (6 bases). V lost 7 bases, J lost 2 bases, and 14 bases lay in between. This CDR3 region has 14 residues. Germline CDR1 reads LNHDA; CDR2 reads SQIVND (reference sequence).

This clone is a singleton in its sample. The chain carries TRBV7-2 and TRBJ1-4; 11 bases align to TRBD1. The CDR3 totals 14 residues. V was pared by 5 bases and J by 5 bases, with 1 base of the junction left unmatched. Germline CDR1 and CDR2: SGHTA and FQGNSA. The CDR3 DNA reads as TGTGCCAGCAGCCGGACAGGGGGCAATGAAAAACTGTTTTTT. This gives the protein CASSRTGGNEKLFF.

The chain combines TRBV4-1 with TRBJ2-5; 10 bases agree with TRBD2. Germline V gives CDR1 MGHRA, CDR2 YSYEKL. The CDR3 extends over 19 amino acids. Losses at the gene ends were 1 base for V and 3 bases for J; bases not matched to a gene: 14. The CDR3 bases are TGCGCCAGCAGCCAAGTGGGCAGGGCGAGCGGGAGGGGTGAAGAGACCCAGTACTTC. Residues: CASSQVGRASGRGEETQYF.